This TCR beta chain was documented in a study of PD-1 blockade in classical Hodgkin lymphoma. Overall study findings and caveats: Relapsed/refractory patients reportedly had the lowest baseline TCR diversity, below newly diagnosed patients, who were below healthy donors.

Assay used: immunoSEQ multiplex PCR; TCRdb lists only in-frame clones, some missing. The profile shows approximately 96,000 clones, 93% of them singletons. As to time point: cycle 4 day 1 (C4D1), after 5 to 7 weeks of nivolumab. Every patient was affected by relapse after autologous stem cell transplantation, while exposure to brentuximab vedotin was not uniform. As to this clone: The antigen is not known.

This CDR3 comprises 15 residues. V was shortened by 1 base and J by 4 bases, with 8 bases between the two germline ends. CDR1 and CDR2 (germline): SGHVS, FNYEAQ. V and J are TRBV7-6 and TRBJ2-6; no clear D gene. The specimen comprised peripheral blood mononuclear cells (PBMCs), sampled before the fourth cycle of nivolumab. This clonotype was sampled from a human donor with classical Hodgkin lymphoma. CDR3 bases: TGTGCCAGCAGCTTAGGATTGGGGGGGGCCAACGTCCTGACTTTC. This codes for CASSLGLGGANVLTF.